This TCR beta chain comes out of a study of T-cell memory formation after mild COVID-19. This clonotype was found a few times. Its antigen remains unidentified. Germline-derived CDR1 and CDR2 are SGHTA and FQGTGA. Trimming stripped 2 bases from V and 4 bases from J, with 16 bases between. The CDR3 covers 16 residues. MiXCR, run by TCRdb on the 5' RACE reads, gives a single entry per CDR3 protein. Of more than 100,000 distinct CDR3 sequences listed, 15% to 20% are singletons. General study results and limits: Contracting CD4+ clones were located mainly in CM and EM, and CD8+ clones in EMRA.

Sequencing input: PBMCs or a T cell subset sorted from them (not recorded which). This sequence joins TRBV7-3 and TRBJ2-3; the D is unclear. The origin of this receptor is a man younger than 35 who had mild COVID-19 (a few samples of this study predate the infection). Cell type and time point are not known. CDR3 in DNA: TGTGCCAGCAGCTTATCCCATTCCGGTACTCCAGATACGCAGTATTTT. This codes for CASSLSHSGTPDTQYF.